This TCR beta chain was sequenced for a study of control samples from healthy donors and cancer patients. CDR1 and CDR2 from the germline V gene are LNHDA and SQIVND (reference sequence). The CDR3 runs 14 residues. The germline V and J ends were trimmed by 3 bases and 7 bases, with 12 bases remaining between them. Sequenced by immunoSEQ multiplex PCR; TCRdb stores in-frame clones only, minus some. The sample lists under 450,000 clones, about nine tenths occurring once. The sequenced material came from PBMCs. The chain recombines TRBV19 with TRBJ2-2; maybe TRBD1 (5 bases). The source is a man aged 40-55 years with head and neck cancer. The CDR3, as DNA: TGTGCCAGTAGTATGGCCAGGGATGTCGGGGAGCTGTTTTTT. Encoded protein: CASSMARDVGELFF.